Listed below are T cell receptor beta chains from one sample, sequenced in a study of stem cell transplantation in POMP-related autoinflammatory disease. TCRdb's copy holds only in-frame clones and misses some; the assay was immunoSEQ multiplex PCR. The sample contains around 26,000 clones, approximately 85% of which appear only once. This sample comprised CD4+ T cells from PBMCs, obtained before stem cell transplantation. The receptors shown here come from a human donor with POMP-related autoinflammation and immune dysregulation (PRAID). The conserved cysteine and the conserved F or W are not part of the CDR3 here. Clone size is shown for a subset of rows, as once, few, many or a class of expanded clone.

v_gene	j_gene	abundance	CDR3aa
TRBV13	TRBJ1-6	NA	ASSSSVQLPGNSPLH
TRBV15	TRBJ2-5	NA	ATSRDLWASGIREQY
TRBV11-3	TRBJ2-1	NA	ASSRNPPGSRKGNEQF
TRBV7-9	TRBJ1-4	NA	ASSLTSGEEKLF
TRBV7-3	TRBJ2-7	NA	ASSLGLADSYEQY
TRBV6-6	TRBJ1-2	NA	ASSYEGDGYT
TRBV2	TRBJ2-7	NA	ASSPGQLPYEQY
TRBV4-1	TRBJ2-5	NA	ASSQGRGQTQY
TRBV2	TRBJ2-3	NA	ASSAELAGAGSTDTQY
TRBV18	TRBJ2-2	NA	ASSPLPPRPNGLVGELF
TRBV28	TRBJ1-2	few	ASFSGQGSYGYT
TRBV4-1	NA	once	ASSLLPPGRDVARSYEQY
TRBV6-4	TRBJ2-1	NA	ASSRLAGGQSSYNEQF
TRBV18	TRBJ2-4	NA	ASSPGLAGELLQY
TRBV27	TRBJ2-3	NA	ASSSLAGVADTQY
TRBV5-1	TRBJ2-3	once	ASSGAASSTDTQY
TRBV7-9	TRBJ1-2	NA	ASSTGQRVDYGYT
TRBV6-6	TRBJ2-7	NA	ASRHSYEQY
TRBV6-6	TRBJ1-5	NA	ASSPQGAGQPQH
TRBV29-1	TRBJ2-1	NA	SARRGSSYNEQF
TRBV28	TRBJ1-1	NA	ASRGMGAPGTEAF
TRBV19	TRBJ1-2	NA	ASSIVRNYGYT
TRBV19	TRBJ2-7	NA	ASSISIHSYEQY
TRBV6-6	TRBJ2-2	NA	ASSDRGLEHRGAV
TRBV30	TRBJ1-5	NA	AWSRAWGGDQPQH
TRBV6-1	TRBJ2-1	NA	ASSAGGSSYNEQF
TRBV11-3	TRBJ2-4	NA	ASSLVAKIAENIQY
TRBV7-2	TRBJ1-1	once	ASSRWTGAGTEAF
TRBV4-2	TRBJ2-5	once	ASSQEGSPRVGPETQY
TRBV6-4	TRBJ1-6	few	ASSADRGRVSPLH
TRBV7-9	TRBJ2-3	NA	ASSLTLALAGGVDTQY
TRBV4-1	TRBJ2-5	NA	ASSQLRRGETQY